This record covers a single TCR beta chain. Its antigen is not known. The study ran its PCR with 60 Vbeta and 13 Jbeta primers. Sequenced by immunoSEQ multiplex PCR; TCRdb stores in-frame clones only, minus some. Here the sample spans 90,000 to 120,000 clones, around three quarters being singletons. Germline V lookup: CDR1 LGHNA, CDR2 YNFKEQ. J gave up 11 bases and V 1 base, and 5 bases lay outside the gene matches. There are 13 residues in the CDR3. The data were taken from a study of cytomegalovirus exposure and HLA in healthy donors. Study-wide findings and caveats: The authors later found TCR association rates varying by HLA locus, with DRB1 most and HLA-C fewest. Near-uniform donor sequencing depth was presumed by presence/absence analyses. TCR beta V- and J-gene trimming, according to a later analysis, was linked to a missense DCLRE1C variant. Researchers reportedly found TCR beta sequences accurately predicted most subjects' HLA-A and HLA-B alleles.

Input material: PBMCs. The gene calls are TRBV4-2 and TRBJ2-1; TRBD2 matches at 7 bases. The receptor comes from a man aged 25-45 years in good health and CMV-seronegative. The DNA for the CDR3 is TGTGCCAGCAGCCAAGCTACAGCGGGGAAGCAGTTCTTC. This codes for CASSQATAGKQFF.